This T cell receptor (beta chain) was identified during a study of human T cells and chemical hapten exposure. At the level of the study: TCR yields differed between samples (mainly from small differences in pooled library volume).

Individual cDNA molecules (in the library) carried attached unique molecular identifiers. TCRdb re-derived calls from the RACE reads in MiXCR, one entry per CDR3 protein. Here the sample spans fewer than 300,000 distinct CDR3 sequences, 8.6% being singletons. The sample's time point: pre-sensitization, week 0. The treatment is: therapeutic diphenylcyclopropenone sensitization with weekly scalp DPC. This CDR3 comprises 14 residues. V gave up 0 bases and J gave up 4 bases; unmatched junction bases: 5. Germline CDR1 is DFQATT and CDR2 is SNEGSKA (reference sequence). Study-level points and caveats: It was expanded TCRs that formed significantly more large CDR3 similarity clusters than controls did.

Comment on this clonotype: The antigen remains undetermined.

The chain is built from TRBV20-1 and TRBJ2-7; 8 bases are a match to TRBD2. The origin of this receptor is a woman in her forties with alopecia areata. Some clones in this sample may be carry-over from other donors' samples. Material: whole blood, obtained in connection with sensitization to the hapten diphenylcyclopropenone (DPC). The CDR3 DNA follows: TGCAGTGCTAGAGATGCAACTAGCGGATACGAGCAGTACTTC. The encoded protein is CSARDATSGYEQYF.